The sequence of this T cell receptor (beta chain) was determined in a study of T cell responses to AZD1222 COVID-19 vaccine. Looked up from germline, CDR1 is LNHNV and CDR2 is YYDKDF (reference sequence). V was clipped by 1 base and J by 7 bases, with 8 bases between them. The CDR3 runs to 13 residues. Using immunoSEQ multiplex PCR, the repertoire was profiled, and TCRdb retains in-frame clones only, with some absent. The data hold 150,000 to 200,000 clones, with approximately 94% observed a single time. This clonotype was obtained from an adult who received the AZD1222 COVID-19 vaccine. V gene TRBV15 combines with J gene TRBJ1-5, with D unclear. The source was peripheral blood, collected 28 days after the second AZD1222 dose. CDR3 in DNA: TGTGCCACCAGCAGAGTTTTTTCCCAGCCCCAGCATTTT. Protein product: CATSRVFSQPQHF.